This T cell receptor (beta chain) is from a study of T cell repertoires in cytomegalovirus infection. Study-wide background: In public TCR beta signatures, there were indications of both CMV infection and matching HLA type. Regarding the study as a whole: Summed frequency of shared TCR beta families picked out CMV carriers who also had the relevant HLA. CMV-specific HLA-C-restricted TCR beta clonotypes dominated the ex vivo response.

In its sample, this clonotype was seen many times. Its target is not known. TCRdb fed the reads into MiXCR, producing one record per CDR3 protein. The sample holds 200,000 to 300,000 distinct CDR3 sequences, less than 9.5% seen once. Between the trimmed V and J ends, which lost 5 bases and 8 bases, there was a span of 12 bases. CDR1 is SGHVS and CDR2 is FNYEAQ in the germline V gene. The CDR3 consists of 12 residues. The V call is TRBV7-6, the J call TRBJ1-1; D possibly corresponds to TRBD1 (5 bases). The sample was PBMCs. The receptor was isolated from a human donor in good health (CMV status not recorded). Some clones in this sample may be carry-over from other donors' samples. CDR3 nucleotides: TGTGCCAGCAGCCGGCCGGGGGGGGAAGCTTTCTTT. Residues: CASSRPGGEAFF.